Below, 32 T cell receptor beta chains from the same sample are listed, as sequenced in a study of response to subunit inactivated influenza vaccine. TCRdb used MiXCR to reprocess the RT-PCR reads, holding one entry per CDR3 protein. The data contain 500,000 to 600,000 distinct CDR3 sequences, approximately 15% of them singletons. The sequences come from CD4+ T cells sorted from PBMCs, collected less than 30 months after vaccination. The receptors stem from a man aged 50 to 69 who received an inactivated influenza vaccine.

This sequence joins TRBV5-6 and TRBJ2-7, with 7 bases lining up with TRBD1. CDR1 SGHDT and CDR2 YYEEEE come from the germline V gene. The junction had 7 bases not matched to a gene; V was cut back by 4 bases and J by 0 bases. The CDR3 is 15 residues long. CDR3 region: CASSRSRDSSYEQYF. The DNA for the CDR3 is TGTGCCAGCAGCCGATCTCGGGACAGCTCCTACGAGCAGTACTTC.

There are many counts of this clonotype. At one end, the junction sequence differs from germline, possibly due to a read error. This chain links TRBV5-1 with TRBJ2-3, with no clear D. Looked up from germline, CDR1 is SGHRS and CDR2 is YFSETQ. This CDR3 region has 11 residues. CDR3 in amino acids: CASSDTDTQYF. The DNA for the CDR3 is TGTGCCAGCAGCGACACAGATACGCAGTATTTT.

This chain joins TRBV4-3 and TRBJ2-3; TRBD2 aligns across 11 bases. Germline CDR1 reads LGHNA; CDR2 reads YSLEER. The CDR3 sequence is 17 residues long. Trimming took 3 bases from V and 4 from J; bases not matched to a gene: 9. DNA for the CDR3: TGCGCCAGCAGCCAGAAAACTAGCGGGAGTCTAGCAGATACGCAGTATTTT. It codes for CASSQKTSGSLADTQYF.

This clonotype was counted only a few times. The genes are TRBV20-1 and TRBJ2-7; possibly TRBD2 for D (5 bases). The germline V and J ends were trimmed by 6 bases and 6 bases, with 12 bases remaining between them. The CDR3 sequence is 11 residues long. Germline values: CDR1 DFQATT, CDR2 SNEGSKA (reference sequence). CDR3 amino acids: CSAYPGSEQYF. In DNA form, the CDR3 reads TGCAGTGCCTACCCGGGGTCCGAGCAGTACTTC.

V gene TRBV29-1 combines with J gene TRBJ1-1; a possible D gene is TRBD1 (5 bases). The V end was cut by 7 bases, the J end by 3 bases, with 15 bases between. Per the germline V gene, CDR1 is SQVTM and CDR2 is ANQGSEA. This CDR3 is 13 amino acids long. The CDR3: CSASQGGYTEAFF. CDR3 nucleotides: TGCAGCGCCTCCCAGGGAGGGTACACTGAAGCTTTCTTT. Full variable domain (missing parts from reference TRBV29-1 and TRBJ1-1): SAVISQKPSRDICQRGTSLTIQCQVDSQVTMMFWYRQQPGQSLTLIATANQGSEATYESGFVIDKFPISRPNLTFSTLTVSNMSPEDSSIYLCSASQGGYTEAFFGQGTRLTVV.

This clonotype was observed a handful of times. J is TRBJ2-5 and V is TRBV20-1, with TRBD2 matching 10 bases. Germline V gene data show CDR1 as DFQATT and CDR2 as SNEGSKA (reference sequence). The V and J ends lost 3 bases and 4 bases, in that order; junction bases with no gene match: 17. This CDR3 contains 18 residues. This CDR3 reads CSASKSRSGRARLETQYF. CDR3 sequence (DNA): TGCAGTGCTAGCAAATCTAGAAGCGGGAGGGCCAGGTTAGAGACCCAGTACTTC.

This chain joins TRBV6-2 or TRBV6-3 and TRBJ2-5; D remains ambiguous. The CDR3 covers 15 residues. Between the trimmed V and J ends, which lost 6 bases and 3 bases, there was a span of 17 bases. Germline assignment: CDR1 MNHEY and CDR2 SVGEGT. This CDR3 is CASRNLVAGEETQYF. CDR3 sequence (DNA): TGTGCCAGCAGAAACCTCGTTGCAGGAGAAGAGACCCAGTACTTC.

In its sample, this clonotype was seen a few times. The V gene is TRBV24-1, the J gene TRBJ2-3, with D possibly being TRBD1 or TRBD2 (6 bases each). Germline V gives CDR1 KGHDR, CDR2 SFDVKD. The CDR3 contains 11 residues. Deletions cut 5 bases from V and 13 bases from J, with 12 bases between. This chain's CDR3 is CATSAGARKYF. The CDR3 bases are TGTGCCACCAGTGCGGGGGCCCGTAAGTATTTT.

In the case of this clonotype: This sequence may be a read error, since a much larger clone differs from it by one base. The CDR3 region is CASSQGAAKNIQYF. DNA of the CDR3: TGTGCCAGCAGCCAGGGGGCGGCCAAAAACATTCAGTACTTC. V usage is TRBV7-2 and J usage is TRBJ2-4; 8 nucleotides align to TRBD1. The CDR3 is 14 amino acids. Germline V gives CDR1 SGHTA, CDR2 FQGNSA. With 5 bases clipped from V and 1 base from J, the junction kept 1 base outside the gene matches.

This clonotype has a handful of counts. This chain links TRBV18 with TRBJ2-6; a weak D match, TRBD1 (6 bases). The CDR3 consists of 17 residues. Trimming removed 3 bases from V and 3 bases from J, with 15 bases in between. Germline CDR1 KGHSH, CDR2 LQKENI. The CDR3 bases are TGTGCCAGCTCACCTCAACAGGGAGTGAATGGGGCCAACGTCCTGACTTTC. It translates to CASSPQQGVNGANVLTF. Full variable domain (missing parts from reference TRBV18 and TRBJ2-6): NAGVMQNPRHLVRRRGQEARLRCSPMKGHSHVYWYRQLPEEGLKFMVYLQKENIIDESGMPKERFSAEFPKEGPSILRIQQVVRGDSAAYFCASSPQQGVNGANVLTFGAGSRLTVL.

The chain couples TRBV20-1 to TRBJ2-1, with D unresolved. CDR1 is DFQATT, CDR2 SNEGSKA, per germline (reference sequence). This CDR3 comprises 13 residues. Trimming took off 5 bases at V and 7 bases at J, with 15 bases between the two ends. Here the CDR3 DNA reads TGCAGTGCTTGGACCTTATACACTAATGAGCAGTTCTTC. Encoded protein: CSAWTLYTNEQFF.

The sample holds a few counts of this clonotype. This rearrangement joins TRBV20-1 to TRBJ1-6; D gene unclear. Germline V gene data show CDR1 as DFQATT and CDR2 as SNEGSKA (reference sequence). V was cut by 7 bases and J by 5 bases, with 15 bases left in between. This CDR3 region has 14 residues. CDR3 region: CSVLGELNNSPLHF. The CDR3 DNA sequence: TGCAGTGTTCTCGGGGAGCTCAATAATTCACCCCTCCACTTT.

The rearrangement joins TRBV30 to TRBJ2-5, with D perhaps matching TRBD1 (5 bases). This CDR3 is built from 14 residues. Trimming took 5 bases from V and 2 from J, leaving 15 bases between them. Germline-derived CDR1 and CDR2 are GTSNPN and SVGIG (reference sequence). CDR3 nucleotides: TGTGCCTGGGGCTCCAGGGTCTTACAAGAGACCCAGTACTTC. As protein: CAWGSRVLQETQYF.

This clonotype was detected a few times. This chain uses TRBV27 with TRBJ2-1, with TRBD2 matching 13 bases. Germline trimming cut 8 bases from V and 10 bases from J; bases unmatched to any gene: 8. Germline V gene data show CDR1 as MNHEY and CDR2 as SMNVEV (reference sequence). CDR3 size: 14 residues. The CDR3 loop is CASSTSGRLIEQFF. CDR3 sequence (DNA): TGTGCCAGCTCGACTAGCGGGAGGCTGATAGAGCAGTTCTTC.

V usage is TRBV7-8 and J usage is TRBJ2-1; 8 bases align to TRBD2. Germline values: CDR1 SGHVS, CDR2 FQNEAQ. The CDR3 is made up of 18 amino acids. Trimming cost V 5 bases and J 6 bases; bases outside gene matches: 18. The CDR3 loop reads CASSPTGSSGRALNEQFF. The CDR3 region has the DNA TGTGCCAGCAGCCCCACGGGGTCGTCCGGGAGGGCCCTCAATGAGCAGTTCTTC.

The chain uses TRBV30 and TRBJ2-4; D is ambiguous. V lost 5 bases, J lost 0 bases, and 17 bases lay in between. This CDR3 region has 16 residues. CDR1 GTSNPN and CDR2 SVGIG come from the germline V gene (reference sequence). The CDR3 coding sequence is TGTGCCTGGGTTGACACCCAAGAGCTAGCCAAAAACATTCAGTACTTC. Protein product: CAWVDTQELAKNIQYF.

This clonotype was counted a few times. The chain recombines TRBV27 with TRBJ2-3; a possible D gene is TRBD1 (6 bases). V lost 6 bases to trimming and J lost 5 bases, with 15 bases between them. Germline V CDR1 and CDR2: MNHEY, SMNVEV (reference sequence). This CDR3 is 14 amino acids long. The chain's CDR3 is CASSHREGIDTQYF. The CDR3 DNA follows: TGTGCCAGCAGCCACAGGGAAGGGATAGATACGCAGTATTTT.

The CDR3, as DNA: TGTGCCAGCAGCCGACTAGCGGATAGACAAGAGACCCAGTACTTC. This codes for CASSRLADRQETQYF. V usage is TRBV7-9 and J usage is TRBJ2-5, with TRBD2 matching 9 bases. CDR1 SEHNR and CDR2 FQNEAQ come from the germline V gene (reference sequence). The CDR3 spans 15 residues. Trimming took 5 bases from V and 2 from J; bases not matched to a gene: 6.

The table lists this clonotype with a few counts. The rearrangement uses TRBV5-1 and TRBJ2-5; TRBD2 matches at 10 bases. Germline assignment: CDR1 SGHRS and CDR2 YFSETQ. CDR3 size: 15 residues. J lost 1 base, V lost 3 bases, and 3 bases had no gene match. The CDR3 sequence: CASSSGLASQETQYF. DNA for the CDR3: TGCGCCAGCAGCTCGGGACTAGCGTCCCAAGAGACCCAGTACTTC. Complete variable domain (other parts from reference TRBV5-1 and TRBJ2-5): KAGVTQTPRYLIKTRGQQVTLSCSPISGHRSVSWYQQTPGQGLQFLFEYFSETQRNKGNFPGRFSGRQFSNSRSEMNVSTLELGDSALYLCASSSGLASQETQYFGPGTRLLVL.

This clonotype has only a few counts. The CDR3 here is CASSPRDRDYEQYF. CDR3 sequence (DNA): TGCGCCAGCAGTCCCCGGGACAGGGACTACGAGCAGTACTTC. The V and J genes are TRBV23-1 and TRBJ2-7; 9 nucleotides agree with TRBD1. TRBV23-1 is placed among ORFs of uncertain function. V shed 4 bases and J 3 bases; nucleotides not matched to a gene: 4. The CDR3 consists of 14 residues.

V and J are TRBV28 and TRBJ1-2, with D unresolved. V was clipped by 5 bases and J by 0 bases, with 13 bases between them. The length of the CDR3 is 15 residues. The germline CDR1 and CDR2 sequences are MDHEN and SYDVKM. This chain's CDR3 is CASSIGGPSNYGYTF. The CDR3 DNA follows: TGTGCCAGCAGTATTGGAGGACCCTCTAACTATGGCTACACCTTC.

This clonotype turned up a few times. CDR3 coding DNA: TGCGCCAGCAGCTCAGGGACCCGGAACACTGAAGCTTTCTTT. This codes for CASSSGTRNTEAFF. The chain is built from TRBV5-1 and TRBJ1-1, with a possible D match to TRBD1 (5 bases). Germline assignment: CDR1 SGHRS and CDR2 YFSETQ. The CDR3 loop spans 14 amino acids. Between the trimmed V and J ends, which lost 3 bases and 1 base, there was a span of 10 bases. Filled out from reference TRBV5-1 and TRBJ1-1, the complete variable domain reads KAGVTQTPRYLIKTRGQQVTLSCSPISGHRSVSWYQQTPGQGLQFLFEYFSETQRNKGNFPGRFSGRQFSNSRSEMNVSTLELGDSALYLCASSSGTRNTEAFFGQGTRLTVV.

This clonotype was seen repeatedly, ten times or more. Germline is not matched at one junction end, which may reflect a read error. The CDR3 nucleotides are TGCGCCAGCAGCTCCGACAGGCATAATGAGCAGTTCTTC. This codes for CASSSDRHNEQFF. The chain combines TRBV7-9 with TRBJ2-1; maybe TRBD1 (6 bases). This CDR3 has 13 amino acids. Germline loops: CDR1 SEHNR, CDR2 FQNEAQ (reference sequence).

This chain connects TRBV19 to TRBJ2-2; 7 positions match TRBD2. CDR1 and CDR2 (germline): LNHDA, SQIVND (reference sequence). The CDR3 is 13 residues long. The V segment lost 8 bases and the J segment 0 bases; nucleotides outside the gene matches: 0. CDR3 DNA sequence: TGTGCCAGTGGACTAGCGAACACCGGGGAGCTGTTTTTT. Translating gives CASGLANTGELFF.

This rearrangement joins TRBV5-1 to TRBJ1-4; D remains ambiguous. Germline CDR1 SGHRS, CDR2 YFSETQ. This CDR3 has 13 amino acids. V was shortened by 5 bases and J by 7 bases, with 12 bases between the two germline ends. The CDR3 is CASSLSAREKLFF. In nucleotides, the CDR3 is TGCGCCAGCAGTCTTTCGGCCCGTGAAAAACTGTTTTTT.

There are a few counts of this clonotype. The chain couples TRBV6-5 to TRBJ1-5, with 7 bases that match TRBD1. The CDR3 totals 15 residues. CDR1 and CDR2 (germline): MNHEY, SVGAGI. Trimming at V came to 0 bases and at J to 4 bases, leaving 3 bases not matched to a gene. DNA of the CDR3: TGTGCCAGCAGTTACTCGACAGGGAGTAATCAGCCCCAGCATTTT. This translates into CASSYSTGSNQPQHF.

This clonotype was picked up a small number of times. V usage is TRBV2 and J usage is TRBJ2-1; 14 bases are a match to TRBD2. CDR1 and CDR2 from the germline V gene are SNHLY and FYNNEI. The CDR3 loop spans 15 amino acids. J lost 3 bases, V lost 7 bases, and 2 bases had no gene match. DNA for the CDR3: TGTGCCAGCAAAGGGACTAGCGGGAGCTACAATGAGCAGTTCTTC. As protein: CASKGTSGSYNEQFF. Full variable domain (rest looked up from reference TRBV2 and TRBJ2-1): EPEVTQTPSHQVTQMGQEVILRCVPISNHLYFYWYRQILGQKVEFLVSFYNNEISEKSEIFDDQFSVERPDGSNFTLKIRSTKLEDSAMYFCASKGTSGSYNEQFFGPGTRLTVL.

This clonotype was found many times. The chain combines TRBV5-1 with TRBJ2-5; tentatively, D is TRBD2 (6 bases). Germline lookup yields CDR1 SGHRS and CDR2 YFSETQ. V was shortened by 6 bases and J by 2 bases, with 20 bases between the two germline ends. This CDR3 has 16 amino acids. The CDR3 loop reads CASISQLGSGQETQYF. For the CDR3, the DNA is TGCGCCAGCATCTCACAGCTGGGTAGCGGACAAGAGACCCAGTACTTC.

The chain joins TRBV7-2 to TRBJ1-3, with 7 bases aligning to TRBD1. This CDR3 is built from 16 residues. V was clipped by 1 base and J by 4 bases; unmatched bases: 7. The germline V gene has CDR1 SGHTA and CDR2 FQGNSA. For the CDR3, the DNA is TGTGCCAGCAGCTTAGATCGCAGGGGGTTAGGAAACACCATATATTTT. Its translation is CASSLDRRGLGNTIYF.

This clonotype has more than one count but fewer than ten. The CDR3 sequence is CSVEEQRSSYNEQFF. In nucleotides, the CDR3 is TGCAGCGTTGAAGAACAAAGGAGCTCCTACAATGAGCAGTTCTTC. V and J are TRBV29-1 and TRBJ2-1; D gene ambiguous. The CDR3 contains 15 residues. Germline CDR1 reads SQVTM; CDR2 reads ANQGSEA. V gave up 0 bases and J gave up 0 bases, with 9 bases separating them.

This clonotype was observed a few times. This sequence joins TRBV4-1 and TRBJ1-6; 7 bases fit TRBD1. The V segment lost 4 bases and the J segment 7 bases; nucleotides outside the gene matches: 10. Per germline, CDR1 MGHRA and CDR2 YSYEKL. The CDR3 extends over 16 amino acids. Here the CDR3 DNA reads TGCGCCAGCAGCCCACGAAACAGGGGCGCCAATTCACCCCTCCACTTT. This translates into CASSPRNRGANSPLHF.

The genes are TRBV28 and TRBJ1-1, with D hard to call. Germline lookup yields CDR1 MDHEN and CDR2 SYDVKM. The CDR3 spans 11 residues. V lost 3 bases and J 7 bases, leaving 6 bases between the germline ends. CDR3 nucleotide sequence: TGTGCCAGCAGTTTGCTGAATGAAGCTTTCTTT. Its translation: CASSLLNEAFF.